These 15 T cell receptor beta chains originate from one sample sequenced in a study of cytomegalovirus exposure and HLA in healthy donors. The data were produced by immunoSEQ multiplex PCR, yet TCRdb's version contains in-frame clones alone and is incomplete. The sample lists 150,000 to 200,000 clones; roughly 89% were seen once. Sample: PBMCs. The receptors were sampled from a woman aged 18-35 years in good health and CMV-seropositive.

V gene TRBV5-1 combines with J gene TRBJ1-3; 7 nucleotides agree with TRBD1. Germline V gene sequence: CDR1 SGHRS, CDR2 YFSETQ. The length of the CDR3 is 19 residues. The junction had 12 bases not matched to a gene; V was cut back by 0 bases and J by 0 bases. In nucleotides, the CDR3 is TGCGCCAGCAGCTTGGGGCCTACAGGGGCCCAAAGCTCTGGAAACACCATATATTTT. Translated, it gives CASSLGPTGAQSSGNTIYF.

V gene TRBV28 combines with J gene TRBJ2-7; TRBD2 aligns across 8 bases. V shed 6 bases and J 9 bases; nucleotides not matched to a gene: 13. This CDR3 region has 14 residues. Germline CDR1 MDHEN, CDR2 SYDVKM. The CDR3 DNA is TGTGCCAGCAGCTGGATCAACGGCGGGAGGACGCAGTACTTC. Its translation is CASSWINGGRTQYF.

The CDR3 DNA is TGTGCCAGCAGCGTCCACAGGGGGGTAAATCAGCCCCAGCATTTT. Amino acid sequence: CASSVHRGVNQPQHF. The chain recombines TRBV11-2 with TRBJ1-5, with TRBD1 matching 8 bases. The trim removed 5 bases at V and 4 bases at J, leaving 7 bases unmatched. The CDR3 spans 15 residues. Germline V CDR1 and CDR2: SGHAT, FQNNGV. The full variable domain, with the rest looked up from reference TRBV11-2 and TRBJ1-5, is EAGVAQSPRYKIIEKRQSVAFWCNPISGHATLYWYQQILGQGPKLLIQFQNNGVVDDSQLPKDRFSAERLKGVDSTLKIQPAKLEDSAVYLCASSVHRGVNQPQHFGDGTRLSIL.

The J gene is TRBJ1-4, the V gene TRBV7-9; possibly TRBD1 for D (6 bases). Trimming pared 1 base from V and 5 bases from J, leaving 17 bases between. This CDR3 is built from 17 residues. Germline V gene data show CDR1 as SEHNR and CDR2 as FQNEAQ (reference sequence). CDR3 nucleotide sequence: TGTGCCAGCAGCTTAGGAGGGTGGGACACCGCAAATGAAAAACTGTTTTTT. It encodes CASSLGGWDTANEKLFF.

This clone is a singleton in its sample. CDR3 loop: CASSLRLAGTYNEQFF. CDR3 in DNA: TGTGCCAGCAGCTTAAGATTAGCGGGAACCTACAATGAGCAGTTCTTC. This chain joins TRBV7-2 and TRBJ2-1; the match to TRBD2 covers 8 bases. Germline CDR1 SGHTA, CDR2 FQGNSA. The CDR3 runs 16 residues. Trimming removed 2 bases from V and 2 bases from J; junction bases left unmatched: 5. The full variable domain, rest sourced from reference TRBV7-2 and TRBJ2-1, is GAGVSQSPSNKVTEKGKDVELRCDPISGHTALYWYRQSLGQGLEFLIYFQGNSAPDKSGLPSDRFSAERTGGSVSTLTIQRTQQEDSAVYLCASSLRLAGTYNEQFFGPGTRLTVL.

This clone was seen a single time. The J gene is TRBJ1-5, the V gene TRBV2; tentative D call: TRBD1 (5 bases). Trimming cost V 5 bases and J 5 bases, with 19 bases left between them. The CDR3 has 16 residues. Germline V lookup: CDR1 SNHLY, CDR2 FYNNEI. The CDR3 sequence is CASSTPRDGGDQPQHF. The CDR3 DNA follows: TGTGCCAGCAGTACCCCCCGGGACGGGGGGGATCAGCCCCAGCATTTT.

This rearrangement joins TRBV9 to TRBJ1-1; no firm D call. Germline V lookup: CDR1 SGDLS, CDR2 YYNGEE. The germline V and J ends were trimmed by 2 bases and 0 bases, with 8 bases remaining between them. The CDR3 is 14 amino acids. CDR3 DNA sequence: TGTGCCAGCAGCGTCATGCCTATGAACACTGAAGCTTTCTTT. This codes for CASSVMPMNTEAFF.

This rearrangement joins TRBV27 to TRBJ2-1, with 7 bases identical to TRBD2. CDR1 is MNHEY and CDR2 is SMNVEV in the germline V gene (reference sequence). CDR3 size: 15 residues. The trim removed 3 bases at V and 6 bases at J, leaving 8 bases unmatched. The CDR3: CASSLAGVYRNEQFF. Here the CDR3 DNA reads TGTGCCAGCAGTTTGGCGGGAGTCTACCGCAATGAGCAGTTCTTC.

This clone was recorded only once. The chain employs TRBV28 and TRBJ2-3; possibly TRBD2 for D (6 bases). Germline CDR1 and CDR2: MDHEN and SYDVKM. Trimming shortened V by 3 bases and J by 4 bases, and 8 bases separated the two germline ends. The CDR3 runs 13 residues. The CDR3 loop reads CASSFGSPDTQYF. For the CDR3, the DNA is TGTGCCAGCAGTTTCGGGAGCCCAGATACGCAGTATTTT.

The chain recombines TRBV7-8 with TRBJ2-3; a possible D gene is TRBD2 (5 bases). Germline V gene data show CDR1 as SGHVS and CDR2 as FQNEAQ. The CDR3 consists of 16 residues. Trimming took 5 bases from V and 2 from J, leaving 17 bases between them. In DNA, the CDR3 is TGTGCCAGCAGCCAAGAGGGTCGGAGCTTCACAGATACGCAGTATTTT. Amino acid sequence: CASSQEGRSFTDTQYF. Complete variable domain (other parts from reference TRBV7-8 and TRBJ2-3): GAGVSQSPRYKVAKRGQDVALRCDPISGHVSLFWYQQALGQGPEFLTYFQNEAQLDKSGLPSDRFFAERPEGSVSTLKIQRTQQEDSAVYLCASSQEGRSFTDTQYFGPGTRLTVL.

CDR3: CASSLGLAGGPVQETQYF. The CDR3 DNA is TGTGCCAGCAGCCTCGGACTAGCGGGGGGGCCGGTCCAAGAGACCCAGTACTTC. The V call is TRBV7-2, the J call TRBJ2-5; 15 nucleotides line up with TRBD2. The CDR3 contains 18 residues. The V and J ends lost 5 bases and 1 base, in that order; junction bases with no gene match: 8. Germline V gene sequence: CDR1 SGHTA, CDR2 FQGNSA.

The chain joins TRBV5-1 to TRBJ1-3; tentative D call: TRBD1 (6 bases). Trimming cost V 0 bases and J 0 bases, with 13 bases left between them. Germline V gene lookup returns CDR1 SGHRS and CDR2 YFSETQ. There are 17 residues in the CDR3. CDR3 sequence: CASSLGPQGASGNTIYF. CDR3 DNA: TGCGCCAGCAGCTTGGGCCCACAGGGAGCCTCTGGAAACACCATATATTTT.

The rearrangement uses TRBV6-5 and TRBJ2-7, with TRBD1 identical over 9 bases. Germline assignment: CDR1 MNHEY and CDR2 SVGAGI. V was pared by 0 bases and J by 2 bases, with 5 bases of the junction left unmatched. This CDR3 has 16 amino acids. This chain's CDR3 is CASSYSPGQGTYEQYF. CDR3 nucleotide sequence: TGTGCCAGCAGTTACTCTCCGGGACAGGGAACCTACGAGCAGTACTTC.

This clone has a single count. This rearrangement joins TRBV30 to TRBJ1-2; perhaps TRBD1 as D (6 bases). The germline V gene encodes CDR1 GTSNPN and CDR2 SVGIG (reference sequence). V lost 1 base, J lost 5 bases, and 17 bases lay in between. The CDR3 runs 15 residues. This CDR3 reads CAWSDATTGLYGYTF. CDR3 nucleotide sequence: TGTGCCTGGAGTGACGCTACGACAGGCTTGTATGGCTACACCTTC.

The chain carries TRBV7-9 and TRBJ1-1; unclear D gene. Germline V lookup: CDR1 SEHNR, CDR2 FQNEAQ (reference sequence). The germline V and J ends were trimmed by 1 base and 0 bases, with 9 bases remaining between them. The CDR3 runs 15 residues. In DNA, the CDR3 is TGTGCCAGCAGCTTAGTGCGGCAAATGAACACTGAAGCTTTCTTT. Translation gives CASSLVRQMNTEAFF.